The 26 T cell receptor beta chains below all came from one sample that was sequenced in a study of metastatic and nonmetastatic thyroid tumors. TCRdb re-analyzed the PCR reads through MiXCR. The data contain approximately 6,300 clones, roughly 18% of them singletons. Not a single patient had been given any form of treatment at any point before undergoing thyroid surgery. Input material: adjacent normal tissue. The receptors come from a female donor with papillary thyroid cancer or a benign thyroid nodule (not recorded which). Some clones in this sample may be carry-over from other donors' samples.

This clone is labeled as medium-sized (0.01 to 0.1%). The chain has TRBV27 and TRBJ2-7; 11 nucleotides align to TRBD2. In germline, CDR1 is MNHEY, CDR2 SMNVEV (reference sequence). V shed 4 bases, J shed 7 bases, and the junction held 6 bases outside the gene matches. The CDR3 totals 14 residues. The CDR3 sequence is CASSSLAGAREQYF. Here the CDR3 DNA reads TGTGCCAGCAGTTCACTAGCGGGAGCGAGGGAGCAGTACTTC.

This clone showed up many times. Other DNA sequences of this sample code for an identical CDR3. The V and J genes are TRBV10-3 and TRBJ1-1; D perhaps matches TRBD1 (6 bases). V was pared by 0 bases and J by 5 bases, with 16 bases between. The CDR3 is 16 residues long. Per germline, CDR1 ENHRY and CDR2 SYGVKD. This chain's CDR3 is CAISESNLGQKTEAFF. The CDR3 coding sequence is TGTGCCATCAGTGAGTCGAATCTAGGACAGAAGACTGAAGCTTTCTTT.

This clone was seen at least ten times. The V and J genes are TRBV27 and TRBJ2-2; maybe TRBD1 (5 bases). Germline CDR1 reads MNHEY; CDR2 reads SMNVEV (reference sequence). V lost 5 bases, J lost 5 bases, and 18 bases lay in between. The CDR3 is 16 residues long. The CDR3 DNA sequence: TGTGCCAGCAGTAATCTGGACACTGGATATACCGGGGAGCTGTTTTTT. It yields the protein CASSNLDTGYTGELFF.

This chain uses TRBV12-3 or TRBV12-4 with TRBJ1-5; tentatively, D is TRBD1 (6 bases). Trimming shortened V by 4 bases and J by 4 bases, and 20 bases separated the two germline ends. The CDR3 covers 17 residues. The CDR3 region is CASSSQGMWLRNQPQHF. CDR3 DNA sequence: TGTGCCAGCAGTTCTCAGGGGATGTGGCTAAGGAATCAGCCCCAGCATTTT.

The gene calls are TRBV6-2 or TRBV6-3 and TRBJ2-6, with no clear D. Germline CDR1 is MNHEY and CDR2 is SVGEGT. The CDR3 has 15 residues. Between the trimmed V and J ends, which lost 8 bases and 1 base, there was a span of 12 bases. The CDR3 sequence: CASAPRRSGANVLTF. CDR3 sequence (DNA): TGTGCCAGCGCCCCACGTAGATCTGGGGCCAACGTCCTGACTTTC.

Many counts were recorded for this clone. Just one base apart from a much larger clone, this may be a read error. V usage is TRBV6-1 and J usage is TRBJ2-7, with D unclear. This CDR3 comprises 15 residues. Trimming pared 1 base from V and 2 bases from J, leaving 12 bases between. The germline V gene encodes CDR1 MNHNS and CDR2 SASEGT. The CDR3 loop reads CASSEVWHPPYEQYF. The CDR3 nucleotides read TGTGCCAGCAGTGAAGTGTGGCATCCGCCCTACGAGCAGTACTTC.

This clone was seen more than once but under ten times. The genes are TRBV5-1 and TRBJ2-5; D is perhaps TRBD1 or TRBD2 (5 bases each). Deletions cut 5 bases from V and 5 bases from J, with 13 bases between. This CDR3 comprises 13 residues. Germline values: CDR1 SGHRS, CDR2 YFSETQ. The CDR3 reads CASSWGSYETQYF. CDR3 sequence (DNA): TGCGCCAGCAGTTGGGGGTCATACGAGACCCAGTACTTC. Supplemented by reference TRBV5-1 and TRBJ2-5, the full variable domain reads KAGVTQTPRYLIKTRGQQVTLSCSPISGHRSVSWYQQTPGQGLQFLFEYFSETQRNKGNFPGRFSGRQFSNSRSEMNVSTLELGDSALYLCASSWGSYETQYFGPGTRLLVL.

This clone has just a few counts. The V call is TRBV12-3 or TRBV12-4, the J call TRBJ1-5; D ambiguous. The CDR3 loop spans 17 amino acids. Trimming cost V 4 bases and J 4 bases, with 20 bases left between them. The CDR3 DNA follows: TGTGCCAGCAGTTCGCACGGGATGGGTCTAAGGAATCAGCCCCAGCATTTT. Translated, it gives CASSSHGMGLRNQPQHF.

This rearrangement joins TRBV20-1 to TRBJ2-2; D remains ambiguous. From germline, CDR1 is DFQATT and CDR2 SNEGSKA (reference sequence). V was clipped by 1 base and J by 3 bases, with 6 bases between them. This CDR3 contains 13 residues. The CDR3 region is CSARVLDTGELFF. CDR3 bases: TGCAGTGCTAGAGTTTTGGACACCGGGGAGCTGTTTTTT.

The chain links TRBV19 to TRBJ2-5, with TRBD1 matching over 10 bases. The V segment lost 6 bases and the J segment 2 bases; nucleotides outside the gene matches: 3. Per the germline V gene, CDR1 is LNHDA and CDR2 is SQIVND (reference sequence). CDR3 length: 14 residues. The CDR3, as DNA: TGTGCCAGTAGCAGACAGGGGGCTCAAGAGACCCAGTACTTC. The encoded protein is CASSRQGAQETQYF.

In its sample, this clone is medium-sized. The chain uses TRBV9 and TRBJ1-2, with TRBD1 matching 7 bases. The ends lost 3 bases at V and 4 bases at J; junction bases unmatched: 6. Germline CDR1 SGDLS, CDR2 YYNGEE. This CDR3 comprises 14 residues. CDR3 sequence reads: CASSAAGGGYGYTF. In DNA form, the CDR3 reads TGTGCCAGCAGCGCCGCAGGGGGGGGCTATGGCTACACCTTC.

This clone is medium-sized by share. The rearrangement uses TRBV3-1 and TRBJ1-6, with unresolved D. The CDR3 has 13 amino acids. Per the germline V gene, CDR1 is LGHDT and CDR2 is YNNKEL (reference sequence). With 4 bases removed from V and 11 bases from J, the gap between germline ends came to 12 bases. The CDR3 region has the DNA TGTGCCAGCAGCCCTGGGGAGGGCGCACCCCTCCACTTT. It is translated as CASSPGEGAPLHF.

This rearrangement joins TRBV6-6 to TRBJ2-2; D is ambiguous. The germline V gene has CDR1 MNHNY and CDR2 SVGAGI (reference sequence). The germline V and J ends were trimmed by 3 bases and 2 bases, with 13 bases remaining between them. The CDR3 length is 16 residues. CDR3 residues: CASSYSGRANTGELFF. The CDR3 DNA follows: TGTGCCAGCAGTTATTCCGGACGGGCAAACACCGGGGAGCTGTTTTTT.

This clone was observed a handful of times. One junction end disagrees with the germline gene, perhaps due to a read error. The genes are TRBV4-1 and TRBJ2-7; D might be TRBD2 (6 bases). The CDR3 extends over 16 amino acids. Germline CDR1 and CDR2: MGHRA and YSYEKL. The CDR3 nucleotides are TGCGCCAGTAGCCAAGCTTTTCGGGAGAAAGACCACGAGCAGTACTTC. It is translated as CASSQAFREKDHEQYF.

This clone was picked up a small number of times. CDR3 region: CASRIGGGAREQFF. Written as DNA, the CDR3 is TGTGCCAGCAGAATTGGCGGGGGGGCCCGGGAGCAGTTCTTC. This chain joins TRBV2 and TRBJ2-1; TRBD2 matches at 9 bases. V dropped 6 bases and J dropped 10; count of bases not matched to a gene: 10. The CDR3 has 14 amino acids. Germline lookup yields CDR1 SNHLY and CDR2 FYNNEI.

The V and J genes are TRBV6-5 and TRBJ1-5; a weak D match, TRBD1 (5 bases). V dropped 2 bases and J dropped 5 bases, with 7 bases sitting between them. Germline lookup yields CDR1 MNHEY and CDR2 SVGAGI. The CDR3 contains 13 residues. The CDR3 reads CASSYRGDQPQHF. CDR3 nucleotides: TGTGCCAGCAGTTACCGGGGGGATCAGCCCCAGCATTTT.

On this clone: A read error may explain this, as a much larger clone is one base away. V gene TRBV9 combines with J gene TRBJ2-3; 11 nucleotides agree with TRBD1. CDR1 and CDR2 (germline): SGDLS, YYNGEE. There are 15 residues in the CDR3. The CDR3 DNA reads TGTGCCAGCAGCCCACGGACAGGGGGCGTAGATAAGCAGTATTTT. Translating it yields CASSPRTGGVDKQYF.

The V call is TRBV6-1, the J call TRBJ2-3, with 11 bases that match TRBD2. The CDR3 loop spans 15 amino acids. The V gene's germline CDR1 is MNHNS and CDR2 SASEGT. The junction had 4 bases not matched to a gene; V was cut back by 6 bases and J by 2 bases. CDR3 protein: CASRLLAGDTDTQYF. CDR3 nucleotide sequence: TGTGCCAGCAGACTACTAGCGGGGGACACAGATACGCAGTATTTT.

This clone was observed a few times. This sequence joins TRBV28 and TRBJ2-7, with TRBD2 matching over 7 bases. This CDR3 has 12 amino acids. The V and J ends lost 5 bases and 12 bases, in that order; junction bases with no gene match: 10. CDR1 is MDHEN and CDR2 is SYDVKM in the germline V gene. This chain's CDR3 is CASSPRGGRRYV. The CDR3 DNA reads TGTGCCAGCAGTCCCCGCGGGGGTCGGCGGTACGTC.

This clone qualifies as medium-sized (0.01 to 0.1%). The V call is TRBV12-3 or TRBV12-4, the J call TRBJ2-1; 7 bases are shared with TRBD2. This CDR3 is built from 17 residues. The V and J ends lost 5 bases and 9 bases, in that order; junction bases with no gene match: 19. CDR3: CASSLRTSALIIGEQFF. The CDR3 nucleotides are TGTGCCAGCAGTCTTAGAACTAGCGCCCTGATCATAGGTGAGCAGTTCTTC.

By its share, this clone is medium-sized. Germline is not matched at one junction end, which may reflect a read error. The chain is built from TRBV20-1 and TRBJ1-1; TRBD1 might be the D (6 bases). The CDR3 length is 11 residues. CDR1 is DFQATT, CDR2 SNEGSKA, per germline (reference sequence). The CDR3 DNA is TGTTTGGGGGCCCAGAACACTGAAGCTTTCTTT. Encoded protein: CLGAQNTEAFF.

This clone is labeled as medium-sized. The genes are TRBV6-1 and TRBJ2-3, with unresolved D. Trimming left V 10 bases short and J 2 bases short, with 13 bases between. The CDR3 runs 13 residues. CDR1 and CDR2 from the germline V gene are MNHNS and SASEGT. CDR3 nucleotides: TGTGCCACGTCCTGGGCGCACACAGATACGCAGTATTTT. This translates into CATSWAHTDTQYF.

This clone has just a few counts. The CDR3 DNA sequence: TGTGCCAGCAGCTCTCCCCGCGGCGCTAGCGGGGAGCTGTTTTTT. Its translation: CASSSPRGASGELFF. The genes are TRBV6-1 and TRBJ2-2; no firm D call. V dropped 6 bases and J dropped 7 bases, with 18 bases sitting between them. CDR1 MNHNS and CDR2 SASEGT come from the germline V gene. The CDR3 is 15 residues long.

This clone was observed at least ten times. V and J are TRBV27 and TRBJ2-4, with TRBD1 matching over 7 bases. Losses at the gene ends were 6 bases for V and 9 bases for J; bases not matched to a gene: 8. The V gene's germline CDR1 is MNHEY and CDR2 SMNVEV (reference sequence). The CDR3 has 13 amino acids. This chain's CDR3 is CASRGGEYSIQYF. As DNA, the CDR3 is TGTGCCAGCAGAGGGGGCGAATATAGCATTCAGTACTTC.

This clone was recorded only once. This CDR3 reads CSASRDTENHYF. CDR3 sequence (DNA): TGCAGTGCTAGCCGGGACACAGAGAACCACTACTTC. The V call is TRBV20-1, the J call TRBJ2-5, with D possibly matching TRBD1 (6 bases). CDR1 and CDR2 (germline): DFQATT, SNEGSKA (reference sequence). V lost 3 bases and J 14 bases, leaving 19 bases between the germline ends. The CDR3 consists of 12 residues.

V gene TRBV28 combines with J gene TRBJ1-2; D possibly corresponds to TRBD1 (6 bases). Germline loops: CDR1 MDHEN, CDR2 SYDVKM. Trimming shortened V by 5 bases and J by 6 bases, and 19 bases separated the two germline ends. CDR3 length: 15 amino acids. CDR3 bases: TGTGCCAGCAGTCCAACAGGGATAAATTTGGATGGCTACACCTTC. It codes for CASSPTGINLDGYTF.